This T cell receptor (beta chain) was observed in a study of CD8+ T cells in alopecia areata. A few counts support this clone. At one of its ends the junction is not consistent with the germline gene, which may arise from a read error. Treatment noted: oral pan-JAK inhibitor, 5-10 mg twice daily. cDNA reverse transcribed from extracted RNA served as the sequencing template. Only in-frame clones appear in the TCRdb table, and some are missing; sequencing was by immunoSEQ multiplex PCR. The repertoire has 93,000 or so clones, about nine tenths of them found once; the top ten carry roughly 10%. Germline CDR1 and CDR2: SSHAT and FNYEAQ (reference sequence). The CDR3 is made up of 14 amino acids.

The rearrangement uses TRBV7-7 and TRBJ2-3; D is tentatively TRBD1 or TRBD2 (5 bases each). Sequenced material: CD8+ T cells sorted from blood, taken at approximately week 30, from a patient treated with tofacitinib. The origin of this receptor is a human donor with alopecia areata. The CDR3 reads CASSSTGRTDTQYF. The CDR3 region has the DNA TGTGCTAGCAGCTCCACGGGGCGCACAGATACGCAGTATTTT.